Here is one TCR beta chain with its context. Ten or more counts support this clonotype. There is no known antigen for this receptor. The input lacks base qualities; no much larger clone sits a single base away. Per the germline V gene (reference sequence), SSHAT is the CDR1 and FNYEAQ is the CDR2. V gives up 7 bases and J gives up 2 bases, and the segment between their germline ends measures 11 bases. The CDR3 numbers 14 residues from cysteine through phenylalanine. Only CDR3 DNA remains: 42 bases, in frame from the first base. cDNA synthesis used template-switch 5'RACE with a primer carrying a 10-nucleotide random unique molecular identifier tagging each TCR transcript. Over 170 million TCR-beta sequences, covering 15-18 subjects, were produced in each sequencing run. The RNeasy kit was used to extract total RNA. Using the KAPA Real-time Library Amplification kit, TCR-beta VDJ regions were amplified with primers for the TCR constant region and the 5'RACE anchor. A first PCR added sample indexes and Illumina adaptors, after which a second PCR increased the library yield. The roughly 650 bp TCR product was size-selected on a 2% E-gel SizeSelection system after Ampure bead purification. Before pooling, libraries had their quality checked on a Bioanalyzer, their concentration measured with Qubit, and their quantity determined with the Kapa Library Quantification kit. Libraries were sequenced paired-end 2 x 150 bp on an Illumina HiSeq 2500. To increase sequence diversity, roughly 24-32% phiX was spiked into each library pool. Turning to the authors' computational methods: Quality-filtered reads were processed with the UMI-based MiGEC pipeline, and over 75% of raw TCR sequences were removed by the MiGEC pipeline during error correction. VDJ genes were aligned to IMGT germline references, and clonotypes were defined by unique CDR3 amino acid sequence plus V-J genes. Clonal expansion, Shannon diversity, and CDR3 relatedness (CalcPairwiseDistances, ClusterSamples) were evaluated with VDJtools, and phylogenetic trees were built with CLCbio workbench. Expanded clones were defined as having at least 8 unique UMIs, based on coefficient-of-variation modelling across technical triplicates. TCRdb reran the public reads through fastp at Q25 and MiXCR, keeping productive beta chains. Merged by CDR3 protein, the rows form single entries marked with the most common genes and DNA. The V and J calls here are based on TCRdb, not the publication. The sample table holds about 17,000 distinct CDR3 sequences, of which under 3.5% were seen once. The top ten constitute just over 20% of the sample.

These data belong to a study of neurological immune-mediated disorders (dated by TCRdb to the late 2010s). About the full investigation: Peripheral blood TCR-beta repertoires from patients with HTLV-I-associated myelopathy (HAM/TSP), patients with multiple sclerosis, and healthy controls were compared in the study using UMI-based sequencing. The cohort included 60 to 75 subjects: approximately 14 with HAM/TSP, around 34 with multiple sclerosis, and approximately 20 healthy controls. The 95 to 120 TCR-beta libraries included longitudinal samples, technical triplicates and paired sorted CD4+ and CD8+ T-cell subsets alongside PBMC samples. Beyond this particular receptor, the publication reports: No identical CDR3 amino acid sequences were shared among expanded clones across subjects, suggesting private TCR-beta repertoires in all groups. TCR clonal expansion was highest in HAM/TSP patients and lowest in MS patients, with MS patients falling below even healthy controls.

The healthy controls were volunteers from blood banks in Maryland, USA. Sorted-subset TCR libraries were prepared from around 1 million sorted CD4+ or CD8+ T cells. Peripheral blood was subjected to Ficoll-Hypaque density gradient centrifugation to isolate PBMCs, which were then cryopreserved in liquid nitrogen. Paired sorted CD4+ and CD8+ subsets came from healthy controls, HAM/TSP patients and MS patients. The clonotype comes from a woman between 40 and 50 years old in good health. The material sequenced was CD8+ T cells from blood. The chain links TRBV7-7 with TRBJ2-2; no D gene is confidently identified. The CDR3 loop reads CASTERPNTGELFF. At the DNA level, the sequence is TGTGCCAGCACCGAGAGGCCAAACACCGGGGAGCTGTTTTTT. When the CDR3 is completed using the reference TRBV7-7 and TRBJ2-2 genes on either side, the full variable domain is GAGVSQSPRYKVTKRGQDVTLRCDPISSHATLYWYQQALGQGPEFLTYFNYEAQPDKSGLPSDRFSAERPEGSISTLTIQRTEQRDSAMYRCASTERPNTGELFFGEGSRLTVL.